These T cell receptor beta chains were read from a single sample in a study of OX40 agonist ivuxolimab in advanced cancers. Assay used: immunoSEQ multiplex PCR; TCRdb lists only in-frame clones, some missing. The repertoire consists of 45,000 to 65,000 clones, with approximately 87% occurring once and the leading ten covering less than 2%. The sample was CD4+ or CD8+ T cells sorted from blood, taken in a trial of the OX40 agonist ivuxolimab. The receptors were gathered from an adult with an advanced solid tumor such as melanoma, head and neck, liver or kidney cancer. CDR3s include the opening cysteine and the closing phenylalanine or tryptophan. D genes are given only for firm matches. Where a row states a size, it is once, few, many or the class of an expanded clone; other rows omit it.

CDR3 DNA	CDR3 protein	V gene	CDR3 length	D gene	J gene	clone size
TGCGCCAGCAGCATTCGACTAGCAAGCTCCTACAATGAGCAGTTCTTC	CASSIRLASSYNEQFF	TRBV5-1	16	TRBD2	TRBJ2-1	NA
TGTGCCAGCAGGCCTACACAGGGGGCGAAGACTGAAGCTTTCTTT	CASRPTQGAKTEAFF	TRBV6-1	15	TRBD1	TRBJ1-1	NA
TGTGCCAGCAATCGGGAGGATGGCCAGCCCCAGCATTTT	CASNREDGQPQHF	TRBV9	13	NA	TRBJ1-5	once
TGTGCCAGCAGACCCACAGGTAGCTCCTACAATGAGCAGTTCTTC	CASRPTGSSYNEQFF	TRBV6-5	15	NA	TRBJ2-1	NA
TGTGCCAGCAGTTACTCCAAGGACAGAGAGCAGTTCTTC	CASSYSKDREQFF	TRBV6-6	13	NA	TRBJ2-1	NA
TGTGCCAGCAGCTTGGGTGGAGTCACAGATACGCAGTATTTT	CASSLGGVTDTQYF	TRBV5-6	14	NA	TRBJ2-3	NA
TGTGCCAGTATTAGCGGGGGGCCCGGGGATGAGCAGTTCTTC	CASISGGPGDEQFF	TRBV19	14	TRBD2	TRBJ2-1	NA
TGTGCCAGCAGCCGGACTAGCGGGAGGTACGAGCAGTACTTC	CASSRTSGRYEQYF	TRBV7-2	14	TRBD2	TRBJ2-7	once
TGTGCCAGCTCACCACAGGCGAGGGGACAGGGGGGGACTGAAGCTTTCTTT	CASSPQARGQGGTEAFF	TRBV18	17	TRBD1	TRBJ1-1	once
TGTGCCAGCTCTCGCGGATCTAGCAATCAGCCCCAGCATTTT	CASSRGSSNQPQHF	TRBV18	14	NA	TRBJ1-5	NA
TGTGCCAGCAGCTTCACTCAGGGATCTGAAGCTTTCTTT	CASSFTQGSEAFF	TRBV11-3	13	NA	TRBJ1-1	NA
TGTGCCAGCAGCCTGGGGACAGGCCGCGAAAAACTGTTTTTT	CASSLGTGREKLFF	TRBV7-9	14	TRBD1	TRBJ1-4	NA
TGTGCCAACCTGATAGCGGGAGGGATGGATGAGCAGTTCTTC	CANLIAGGMDEQFF	TRBV14	14	TRBD2	TRBJ2-1	NA
TGTGCCAGCAGCTCTGATCCCCACATTCAGTACTTC	CASSSDPHIQYF	TRBV11-3	12	NA	TRBJ2-4	NA
TGCAGCGTTGGACAGGGAGGTCAGCCCCAGCATTTT	CSVGQGGQPQHF	TRBV29-1	12	TRBD1	TRBJ1-5	few
TGCGCCAGCAGCACCTTAGCTGGGAACACTGAAGCTTTCTTT	CASSTLAGNTEAFF	TRBV5-1	14	NA	TRBJ1-1	NA
TGTGCCAGCAGCTTAAGGTTGGGCGGGCAGTACTTC	CASSLRLGGQYF	TRBV5-6	12	NA	TRBJ2-7	NA
TGTGCCAGCAGCTTTACCAGCCTTTACAATCAGCCCCAGCATTTT	CASSFTSLYNQPQHF	TRBV7-2	15	NA	TRBJ1-5	NA
TGTGCCAGCAGCTTAGCCCGGTATTCCGAGCAGTACTTC	CASSLARYSEQYF	TRBV11-2	13	NA	TRBJ2-7	NA
TGTGCCATCAGTGAAATAGGACGGGCAGACACTGAAGCTTTCTTT	CAISEIGRADTEAFF	TRBV10-3	15	NA	TRBJ1-1	NA
TGTGCCAGCAGTCAAGTCGGGACAGGGGGTGAAAAACTGTTTTTT	CASSQVGTGGEKLFF	TRBV6-5	15	TRBD1	TRBJ1-4	NA
TGTGCCAGCAGCGTATCTGTGGGAGGGAGCTCAGATACGCAGTATTTT	CASSVSVGGSSDTQYF	TRBV9	16	TRBD2	TRBJ2-3	NA
TGTGCCAGCAGGGACCTGGACAGCCACACCAGGGAAGGAGGCTACACCTTC	CASRDLDSHTREGGYTF	TRBV28	17	NA	TRBJ1-2	NA
TGTGCCAGCTCACGACAGGGGCGGGACACTGAAGCTTTCTTT	CASSRQGRDTEAFF	TRBV18	14	TRBD1	TRBJ1-1	NA
TGTGCCAGCTATAATGAAAAACTGTTTTTT	CASYNEKLFF	TRBV28	10	NA	TRBJ1-4	NA
TGCGCCAGCAGCTTGGGATTGGACAGGGTCGATAATTCACCCCTCCACTTT	CASSLGLDRVDNSPLHF	TRBV5-1	17	TRBD1	TRBJ1-6	once
TGTGCCAGCAGCTCCGAATCTGGGGGACGTGAAGCTTTCTTT	CASSSESGGREAFF	TRBV6-5	14	NA	TRBJ1-1	once
TGTGCCAGCTCACCTAGCAGGGGCACCGGGATGAACACTGAAGCTTTCTTT	CASSPSRGTGMNTEAFF	TRBV18	17	NA	TRBJ1-1	NA
TGTGCCAGCTCGTCAACCGGGACTAGCGGGGGTCGGTCCGGCGGGGAGCTGTTTTTT	CASSSTGTSGGRSGGELFF	TRBV18	19	TRBD2	TRBJ2-2	NA